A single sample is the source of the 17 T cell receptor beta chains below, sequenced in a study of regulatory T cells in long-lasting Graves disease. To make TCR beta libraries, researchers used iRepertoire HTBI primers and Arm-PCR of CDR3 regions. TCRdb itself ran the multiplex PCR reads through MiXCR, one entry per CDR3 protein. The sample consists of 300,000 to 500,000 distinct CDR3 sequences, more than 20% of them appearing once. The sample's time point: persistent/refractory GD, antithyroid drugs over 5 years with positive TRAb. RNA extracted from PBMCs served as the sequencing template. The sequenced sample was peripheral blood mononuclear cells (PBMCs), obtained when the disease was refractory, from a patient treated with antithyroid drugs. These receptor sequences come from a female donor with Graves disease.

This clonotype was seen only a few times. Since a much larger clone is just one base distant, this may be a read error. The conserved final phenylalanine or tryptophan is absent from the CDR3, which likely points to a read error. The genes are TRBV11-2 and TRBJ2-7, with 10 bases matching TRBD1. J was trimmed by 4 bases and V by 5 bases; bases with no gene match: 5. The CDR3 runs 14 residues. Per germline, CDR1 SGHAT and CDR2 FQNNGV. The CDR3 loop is CASSRTGQGYEQYL. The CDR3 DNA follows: TGTGCCAGCAGCCGGACGGGACAGGGGTACGAGCAGTACCTC.

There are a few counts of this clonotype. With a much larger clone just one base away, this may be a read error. The CDR3 DNA follows: TGTGCCAGCAAGGGACACCGCTATGGCTACACCTTC. Its translation is CASKGHRYGYTF. The chain combines TRBV2 with TRBJ1-2, with D possibly TRBD1 on 6 matching bases. The CDR3 length is 12 residues. Germline V gene data show CDR1 as SNHLY and CDR2 as FYNNEI. Deletions cut 7 bases from V and 4 bases from J, with 10 bases between.

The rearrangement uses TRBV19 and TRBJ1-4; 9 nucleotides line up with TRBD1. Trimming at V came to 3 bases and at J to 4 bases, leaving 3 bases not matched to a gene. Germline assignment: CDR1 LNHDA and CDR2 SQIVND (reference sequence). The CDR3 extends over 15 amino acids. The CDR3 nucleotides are TGTGCCAGTAGTATTCGACAGGGGGATAATGAAAAACTGTTTTTT. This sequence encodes CASSIRQGDNEKLFF.

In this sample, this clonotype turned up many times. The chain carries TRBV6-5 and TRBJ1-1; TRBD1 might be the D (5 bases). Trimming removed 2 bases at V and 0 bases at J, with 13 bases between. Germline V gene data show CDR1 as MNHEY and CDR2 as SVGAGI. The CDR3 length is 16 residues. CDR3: CASSYGDRFLNTEAFF. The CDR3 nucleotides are TGTGCCAGCAGTTACGGGGACCGATTCTTGAACACTGAAGCTTTCTTT.

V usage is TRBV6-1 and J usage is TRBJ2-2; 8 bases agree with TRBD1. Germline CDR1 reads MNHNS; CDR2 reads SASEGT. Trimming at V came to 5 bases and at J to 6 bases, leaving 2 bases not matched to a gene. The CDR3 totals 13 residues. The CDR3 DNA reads TGTGCCAGCAGTACCAGGGGGCCCGGGGAGCTGTTTTTT. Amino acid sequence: CASSTRGPGELFF.

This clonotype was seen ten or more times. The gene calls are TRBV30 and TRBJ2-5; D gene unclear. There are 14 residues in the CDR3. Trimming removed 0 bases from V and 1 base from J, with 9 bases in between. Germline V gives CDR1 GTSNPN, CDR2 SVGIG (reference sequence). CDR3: CAWSVHGSQETQYF. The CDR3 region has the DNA TGTGCCTGGAGTGTACACGGCAGCCAAGAGACCCAGTACTTC.

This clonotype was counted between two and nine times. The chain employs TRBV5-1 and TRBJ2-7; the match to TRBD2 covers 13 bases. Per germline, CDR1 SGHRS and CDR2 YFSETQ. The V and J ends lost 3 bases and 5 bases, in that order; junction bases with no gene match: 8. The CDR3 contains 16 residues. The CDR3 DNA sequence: TGCGCCAGCAGCTGGACACTAGCGGGAGGGCCTGACGAGCAGTACTTC. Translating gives CASSWTLAGGPDEQYF.

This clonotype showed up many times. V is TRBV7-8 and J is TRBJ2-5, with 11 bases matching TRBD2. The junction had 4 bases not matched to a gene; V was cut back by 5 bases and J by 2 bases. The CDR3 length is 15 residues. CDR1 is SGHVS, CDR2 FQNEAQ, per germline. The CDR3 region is CASSMGTSGQETQYF. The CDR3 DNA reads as TGTGCCAGCAGCATGGGGACTAGCGGTCAAGAGACCCAGTACTTC.

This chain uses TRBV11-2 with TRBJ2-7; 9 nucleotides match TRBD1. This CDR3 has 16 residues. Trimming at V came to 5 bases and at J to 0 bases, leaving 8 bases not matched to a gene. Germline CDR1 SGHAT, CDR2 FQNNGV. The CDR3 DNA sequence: TGTGCCAGCAGCCCTGCTGCGGGACAGGGCTCCTACGAGCAGTACTTC. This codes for CASSPAAGQGSYEQYF. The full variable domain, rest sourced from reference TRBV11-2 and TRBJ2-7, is EAGVAQSPRYKIIEKRQSVAFWCNPISGHATLYWYQQILGQGPKLLIQFQNNGVVDDSQLPKDRFSAERLKGVDSTLKIQPAKLEDSAVYLCASSPAAGQGSYEQYFGPGTRLTVT.

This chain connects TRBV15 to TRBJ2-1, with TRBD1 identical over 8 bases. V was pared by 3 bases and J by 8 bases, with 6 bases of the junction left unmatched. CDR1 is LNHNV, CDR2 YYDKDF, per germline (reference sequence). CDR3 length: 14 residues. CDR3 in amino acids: CATSRGQAFDEQFF. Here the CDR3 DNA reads TGTGCCACCAGCAGGGGACAGGCCTTTGATGAGCAGTTCTTC.

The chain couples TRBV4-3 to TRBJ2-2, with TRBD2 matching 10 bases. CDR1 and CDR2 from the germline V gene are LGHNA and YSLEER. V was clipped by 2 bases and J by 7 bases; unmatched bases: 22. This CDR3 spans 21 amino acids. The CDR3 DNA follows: TGCGCCAGCAGCCAATCCGTCGTATTGCGGGCTAGCGGGAGCATTAGCGGGGAGCTGTTTTTT. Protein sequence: CASSQSVVLRASGSISGELFF.

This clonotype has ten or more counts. The CDR3 loop is CASGRGGTYGYTF. The CDR3 DNA follows: TGTGCCAGCGGTCGAGGGGGAACTTATGGCTACACCTTC. This chain links TRBV6-2 or TRBV6-3 with TRBJ1-2; TRBD1 is a possible D gene (6 bases). V lost 8 bases, J lost 5 bases, and 15 bases lay in between. The CDR3 runs to 13 residues. CDR1 is MNHEY and CDR2 is SVGEGT in the germline V gene.

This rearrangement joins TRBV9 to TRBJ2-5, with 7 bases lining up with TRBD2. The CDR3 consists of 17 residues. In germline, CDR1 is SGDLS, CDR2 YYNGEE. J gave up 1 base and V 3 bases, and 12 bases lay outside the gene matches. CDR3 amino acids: CASSATGGGSIQETQYF. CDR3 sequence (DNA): TGTGCCAGCAGCGCCACCGGAGGCGGGAGCATCCAAGAGACCCAGTACTTC.

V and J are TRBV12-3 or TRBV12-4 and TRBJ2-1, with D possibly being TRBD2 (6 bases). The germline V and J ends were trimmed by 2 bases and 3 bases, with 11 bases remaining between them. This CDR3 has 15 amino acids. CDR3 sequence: CASSLRQGGYNEQFF. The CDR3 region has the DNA TGTGCCAGCAGTTTAAGGCAGGGAGGCTACAATGAGCAGTTCTTC.

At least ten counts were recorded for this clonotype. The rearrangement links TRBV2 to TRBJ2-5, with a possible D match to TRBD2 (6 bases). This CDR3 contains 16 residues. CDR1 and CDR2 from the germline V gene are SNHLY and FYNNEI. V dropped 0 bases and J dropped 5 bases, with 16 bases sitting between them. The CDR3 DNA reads TGTGCCAGCAGTGAAGCGGGGGTAGGGGCGGGGGAGACCCAGTACTTC. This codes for CASSEAGVGAGETQYF.

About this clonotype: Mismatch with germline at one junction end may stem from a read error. This chain's CDR3 is CASRSRSGTGELFF. CDR3 coding DNA: TGTGCTAGCAGATCTCGATCAGGGACCGGGGAGCTGTTTTTT. This chain joins TRBV7-7 and TRBJ2-2; maybe TRBD1 (5 bases). The CDR3 runs to 14 residues. Germline CDR1 SSHAT, CDR2 FNYEAQ (reference sequence).

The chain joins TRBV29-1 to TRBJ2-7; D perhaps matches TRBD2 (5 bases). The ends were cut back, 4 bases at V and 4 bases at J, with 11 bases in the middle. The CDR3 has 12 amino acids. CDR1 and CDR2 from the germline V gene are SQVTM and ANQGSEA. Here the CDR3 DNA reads TGCAGCGTTGCGGCTGCGGGTTACGAGCAGTACTTC. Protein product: CSVAAAGYEQYF.